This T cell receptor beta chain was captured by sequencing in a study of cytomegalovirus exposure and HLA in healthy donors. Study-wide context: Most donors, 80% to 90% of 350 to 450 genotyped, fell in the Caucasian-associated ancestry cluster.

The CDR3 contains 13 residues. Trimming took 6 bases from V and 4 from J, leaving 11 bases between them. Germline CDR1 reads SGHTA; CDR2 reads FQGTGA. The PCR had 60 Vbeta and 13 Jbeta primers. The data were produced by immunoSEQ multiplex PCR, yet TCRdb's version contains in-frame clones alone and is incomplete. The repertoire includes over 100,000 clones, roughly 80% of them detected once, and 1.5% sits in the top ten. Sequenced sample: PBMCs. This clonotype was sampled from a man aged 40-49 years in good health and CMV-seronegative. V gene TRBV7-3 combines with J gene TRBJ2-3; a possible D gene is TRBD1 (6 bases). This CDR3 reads CASSRTAADTQYF. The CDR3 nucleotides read TGTGCCAGCAGTCGGACAGCGGCAGATACGCAGTATTTT.